This T cell receptor beta chain was observed in a study of monozygotic twins with inflammatory bowel disease. Collection yielded approximately 2.7 ml of blood per donor. It was 3,000 to 4,000 ng of total RNA that each TCR library used. Template switching appended UMIs that held a 6-nucleotide sample barcode. The study subjected TCRalpha and TCRbeta cDNA to two nested PCRs of 16 and 9 cycles. No DNA is given; TCRdb re-called the 5' RACE reads and lists each CDR3 protein once. Its table lists approximately 150,000 distinct CDR3 sequences. Germline loops: CDR1 SGHTA, CDR2 FQGNSA. The CDR3 is made up of 14 amino acids.

The sequence was obtained from a human donor with ulcerative colitis or Crohn's disease, or a healthy co-twin of an affected twin (not recorded which). This chain links TRBV7-2 with TRBJ2-5; the D call of TRBD1 rests on TCRdb alone, since no DNA is present to check it. The sequenced material came from blood. Here the CDR3 reads CASGLGGDMETQYF.